This T cell receptor beta chain is drawn from a study of CD8 T cells in ankylosing spondylitis (dated by TCRdb to about 2017). Context from the whole study: The study profiled T cell receptor beta repertoires in healthy donors and ankylosing spondylitis patients to find disease-linked TCR variants. The full study cohort was made up of 25 ankylosing spondylitis patients and 108 healthy donors. Samples of peripheral blood were taken, and for ankylosing spondylitis patients, synovial fluid was collected as well.

The paper's findings and limits, for the study overall: Some motif variants had previously been reported in the synovial fluid and blood of reactive arthritis patients, which suggests shared mechanisms of disease initiation. Blood from ankylosing spondylitis patients appeared to be characterized by a TCR beta motif made up of under ten highly homologous amino acid variants. The disease-linked clones were reported as significantly enriched in matched synovial fluid samples from ankylosing spondylitis patients. The disease-linked clones had a CD8+ phenotype and were found at relatively low frequencies in peripheral blood.

This clonotype was found a few times. Its recognized antigen is unknown. Base-call qualities are not available, and no considerably larger clone is one nucleotide away. Sequencer: Illumina HiSeq 2500. Quantitative 5'-RACE with molecular barcodes was the method used to prepare the TCR beta libraries. Per the source publication's procedure: To identify disease-linked TCR variants, a new computational method was used, one built on a probabilistic model of VDJ rearrangement. The public reads were quality trimmed at Q25 with fastp and then assembled into clones with MiXCR by TCRdb, keeping productive beta chains. Every CDR3 protein is listed once, alongside the most common genes and DNA of its rows. Here the V and J calls rest on TCRdb's processing, not on the authors' analysis. The sample data list fewer than 250,000 distinct CDR3 sequences, and roughly 32% of these were observed just once. Roughly 4.2% of the sample lies in the top ten.

The CDR3 goes from the cysteine to the phenylalanine over 13 residues. The CDR3 DNA has 39 bases and is translated from base 1. V gives up 5 bases and J gives up 0 bases, and the segment between their germline ends measures 7 bases. Reading the germline V gene (reference sequence) gives CDR1 LGHDT and CDR2 YNNKEL. The clonotype originates from a male donor with ankylosing spondylitis or in good health (not recorded which). Source material: blood, either unsorted or a sorted T cell fraction (not recorded which). This chain joins TRBV3-1 to TRBJ1-1, with the D gene not confidently named. The CDR3 has the sequence CASSTQMNTEAFF. The sequenced DNA: TGTGCCAGCAGCACTCAGATGAACACTGAAGCTTTCTTT.